The 16 T cell receptor beta chains in this list originate from one sample, sequenced in a study of CD8 T cells in ankylosing spondylitis. TCRdb re-called the 5' RACE reads with MiXCR, one entry per CDR3 protein. The sample carries fewer than 200,000 distinct CDR3 sequences, 15% to 20% recorded once. The sequenced sample was blood, either unsorted or a sorted T cell fraction (not recorded which). The receptors were sampled from a male donor aged 10-30 years with ankylosing spondylitis or in good health (not recorded which).

In this sample, this clonotype turned up a few times. The CDR3 DNA follows: TGTGCCAGCAGTTTGGGGGGTCCTCAAGAGACCCAGTACTTC. As protein: CASSLGGPQETQYF. This rearrangement joins TRBV28 to TRBJ2-5; D is possibly TRBD2 (6 bases). The CDR3 extends over 14 amino acids. The ends were cut back, 3 bases at V and 2 bases at J, with 10 bases in the middle. CDR1 and CDR2 from the germline V gene are MDHEN and SYDVKM.

This clonotype was seen ten or more times. V gene TRBV14 combines with J gene TRBJ2-7; TRBD2 agrees at 11 bases. Trimming at V came to 4 bases and at J to 2 bases, leaving 7 bases not matched to a gene. Germline lookup yields CDR1 SGHDN and CDR2 FVKESK. The CDR3 is 16 amino acids. CDR3 in amino acids: CASSPFLGLAAYEQYF. In DNA form, the CDR3 reads TGTGCCAGCAGCCCTTTTTTGGGACTAGCGGCCTACGAGCAGTACTTC.

This clonotype has ten or more counts. The chain links TRBV11-2 to TRBJ2-7; D is perhaps TRBD2 (6 bases). CDR1 SGHAT and CDR2 FQNNGV come from the germline V gene. The CDR3 extends over 12 amino acids. V dropped 3 bases and J dropped 3 bases, with 6 bases sitting between them. Written as DNA, the CDR3 is TGTGCCAGCAGCTTGGGACTCTACGAGCAGTACGTC. As protein: CASSLGLYEQYV.

In its sample, this clonotype was seen many times. V is TRBV20-1 and J is TRBJ2-1, with 13 bases matching TRBD2. Trimming took 5 bases from V and 6 from J; bases not matched to a gene: 4. This CDR3 comprises 14 residues. CDR1 is DFQATT, CDR2 SNEGSKA, per germline (reference sequence). The CDR3 DNA reads as TGCAGTGCTCCACTAGCGGGAGGGCTCAATGAGCAGTTCTTC. Translation: CSAPLAGGLNEQFF.

This clonotype has ten or more counts. The chain joins TRBV21-1 to TRBJ2-7. TRBV21-1 constitutes a pseudogene. The CDR3 extends over 11 amino acids. CDR3: CASSKEDEQYV. The CDR3 nucleotides are TGTGCCAGCAGCAAAGAAGACGAGCAGTACGTC.

This clonotype occurred many times. This chain connects TRBV11-2 to TRBJ1-1; no clear D. The CDR3 spans 14 residues. Trimming shortened V by 6 bases and J by 2 bases, and 13 bases separated the two germline ends. Germline CDR1 is SGHAT and CDR2 is FQNNGV. The CDR3 DNA is TGTGCCAGCAGAACTATGGAGGTTAACACTGAAGCTTTCTTT. Amino acids: CASRTMEVNTEAFF. Full variable domain (remainder filled in from reference TRBV11-2 and TRBJ1-1): EAGVAQSPRYKIIEKRQSVAFWCNPISGHATLYWYQQILGQGPKLLIQFQNNGVVDDSQLPKDRFSAERLKGVDSTLKIQPAKLEDSAVYLCASRTMEVNTEAFFGQGTRLTVV.

This clonotype was counted ten times or more. This sequence joins TRBV7-9 and TRBJ2-3; the D gene could be TRBD1 or TRBD2 (5 bases each). The CDR3 extends over 16 amino acids. Germline V gene sequence: CDR1 SEHNR, CDR2 FQNEAQ (reference sequence). V gave up 5 bases and J gave up 0 bases, with 15 bases separating them. CDR3 residues: CASSRGTGLSTDTQYF. The CDR3 DNA reads TGTGCCAGCAGCCGGGGAACAGGACTTAGCACAGATACGCAGTATTTT.

This clonotype was recorded at least ten times. CDR3 sequence reads: CASSSPTGRSYEQYF. The CDR3 bases are TGTGCCAGCAGTTCCCCCACAGGGAGAAGCTACGAGCAGTACTTC. The chain uses TRBV6-5 and TRBJ2-7, with D possibly being TRBD1 (6 bases). Trimming removed 4 bases at V and 3 bases at J, with 16 bases between. CDR3 length equals 15 residues. Germline CDR1 reads MNHEY; CDR2 reads SVGAGI.

This clonotype was seen ten or more times. The V call is TRBV6-2 or TRBV6-3, the J call TRBJ2-3; TRBD2 matches 10 bases. This CDR3 comprises 15 residues. CDR1 and CDR2 from the germline V gene are MNHEY and SVGEGT. After removal of 6 bases from V and 2 bases from J, the junction contained 5 bases not matched to a gene. The CDR3 coding sequence is TGTGCCAGCAGAGAAGCGGGAGGGTTCACAGATACGCAGTATTTT. Its protein product is CASREAGGFTDTQYF.

V gene TRBV9 combines with J gene TRBJ2-3; 7 positions match TRBD2. The trim removed 0 bases at V and 4 bases at J, leaving 8 bases unmatched. Looked up from germline, CDR1 is SGDLS and CDR2 is YYNGEE. The CDR3 loop spans 16 amino acids. CDR3 bases: TGTGCCAGCAGCGTAGTTGCGGGAGTGAAGCCAGATACGCAGTATTTT. The encoded protein is CASSVVAGVKPDTQYF. Looking up the rest from reference TRBV9 and TRBJ2-3 gives the full variable domain: DSGVTQTPKHLITATGQRVTLRCSPRSGDLSVYWYQQSLDQGLQFLIQYYNGEERAKGNILERFSAQQFPDLHSELNLSSLELGDSALYFCASSVVAGVKPDTQYFGPGTRLTVL.

This chain joins TRBV7-2 and TRBJ2-6, with TRBD1 identical over 8 bases. The V gene end was trimmed by 0 bases and the J gene end by 3 bases; junction bases not matched to a gene: 1. CDR3 size: 16 residues. Per germline, CDR1 SGHTA and CDR2 FQGNSA. The CDR3 sequence: CASSLATGVGANVLTF. In DNA form, the CDR3 reads TGTGCCAGCAGCTTAGCGACAGGGGTTGGGGCCAACGTCCTGACTTTC.

This clonotype was seen ten or more times. The J gene is TRBJ2-3, the V gene TRBV20-1; possible D gene TRBD2, 6 bases. The V and J ends lost 6 bases and 2 bases respectively, with 12 bases between them. CDR1 DFQATT and CDR2 SNEGSKA come from the germline V gene (reference sequence). This CDR3 has 13 residues. This CDR3 reads CSAAGLNTDTQYF. CDR3 DNA sequence: TGCAGTGCGGCGGGACTGAACACAGATACGCAGTATTTT.

This clonotype was counted ten times or more. The chain couples TRBV5-4 to TRBJ2-5, with TRBD1 identical over 8 bases. V shed 2 bases and J 4 bases; nucleotides not matched to a gene: 4. The germline CDR1 and CDR2 sequences are SGHNT and YYREEE (reference sequence). CDR3 length: 14 amino acids. CDR3 residues: CASSLGQGPETQYF. The CDR3 DNA follows: TGTGCCAGCAGCTTAGGACAGGGACCAGAGACCCAGTACTTC.

This clonotype was detected ten times or more. The V call is TRBV4-1, the J call TRBJ1-4, with no clear D. The V end lost 0 bases, the J end lost 8 bases, and 16 bases lay between the germline ends. Germline values: CDR1 MGHRA, CDR2 YSYEKL. The CDR3 has 16 residues. CDR3 DNA: TGCGCCAGCAGCCAAGATCTGGCTACACCACGGGAAAAACTGTTTTTT. As protein: CASSQDLATPREKLFF.

Ten or more counts support this clonotype. V usage is TRBV11-2 and J usage is TRBJ2-7; possible D gene TRBD1, 6 bases. Germline V gene sequence: CDR1 SGHAT, CDR2 FQNNGV. This CDR3 region has 13 residues. Trimming left V 1 base short and J 6 bases short, with 10 bases between. The CDR3 sequence is CASSLGNRVEQYF. In nucleotides, the CDR3 is TGTGCCAGCAGCTTAGGGAACAGGGTCGAGCAGTACTTC.

This clonotype was detected many times. An end of the junction does not agree with germline; a read error may underlie this. The V and J genes are TRBV5-1 and TRBJ1-1; D not resolved. Germline CDR1 is SGHRS and CDR2 is YFSETQ. CDR3 length: 14 residues. CDR3 region: CASRLELMNTEAFF. The DNA for the CDR3 is TGCGCCAGCAGATTGGAATTGATGAACACTGAAGCTTTCTTT.